Presented here are 15 T cell receptor beta chains from one specimen sequenced in a study of blood T cell repertoires in COVID-19 (TCRdb year 2020). Libraries were built with the immunoSEQ multiplex PCR assay. The table was pulled from immuneACCESS by TCRdb, which kept in-frame rearrangements only. Such tables lose some clones; where checked, under half of the loss comes from unresolved V genes, and the rest has no known cause. The sample records 240,000 or so clones, roughly four fifths of which are singletons. The top ten hold roughly 10% of the sample. The sample consisted of peripheral blood. The receptors originated from a woman older than 75 with acute or convalescent COVID-19.

The CDR3 sequence: CAIRGQSSTDTQYF. The CDR3 coding sequence is TGTGCCATCAGGGGACAGTCTAGCACAGATACGCAGTATTTT. The chain combines TRBV10-3 with TRBJ2-3; TRBD1 matches 7 bases. Germline values: CDR1 ENHRY, CDR2 SYGVKD. Trimming removed 6 bases from V and 0 bases from J; junction bases left unmatched: 3. This CDR3 has 14 amino acids.

V usage is TRBV5-1 and J usage is TRBJ1-6, with 10 bases matching TRBD1. V trimming: 4 bases; J trimming: 2 bases; junction bases outside the gene matches: 3. CDR1 and CDR2 from the germline V gene are SGHRS and YFSETQ. The CDR3 has 16 amino acids. DNA for the CDR3: TGCGCCAGCAGCAGCGGACAGGGGGCCTATAATTCACCCCTCCACTTT. This encodes CASSSGQGAYNSPLHF.

This chain connects TRBV7-2 to TRBJ1-2; TRBD1 might be the D (6 bases). The CDR3 runs 15 residues. In germline, CDR1 is SGHTA, CDR2 FQGNSA. Between the trimmed V and J ends, which lost 5 bases and 4 bases, there was a span of 17 bases. CDR3 bases: TGTGCCAGCAGCATACCTGGACAGACCCTCTATGGCTACACCTTC. Amino acid sequence: CASSIPGQTLYGYTF.

The chain carries TRBV18 and TRBJ2-1; TRBD1 agrees at 12 bases. Germline V CDR1 and CDR2: KGHSH, LQKENI. The CDR3 extends over 17 amino acids. Trimming at V came to 5 bases and at J to 7 bases, leaving 12 bases not matched to a gene. CDR3 coding DNA: TGTGCCAGCTCATTATCTACCGGGACAGGGGGCAAGAATGAGCAGTTCTTC. This sequence encodes CASSLSTGTGGKNEQFF. The full variable domain, in which reference TRBV18 and TRBJ2-1 provide the parts outside the CDR3, is NAGVMQNPRHLVRRRGQEARLRCSPMKGHSHVYWYRQLPEEGLKFMVYLQKENIIDESGMPKERFSAEFPKEGPSILRIQQVVRGDSAAYFCASSLSTGTGGKNEQFFGPGTRLTVL.

This rearrangement joins TRBV9 to TRBJ1-1, with D possibly matching TRBD1 (6 bases). With 2 bases removed from V and 3 bases from J, the gap between germline ends came to 20 bases. CDR1 is SGDLS, CDR2 YYNGEE, per germline. This CDR3 comprises 17 residues. The CDR3 sequence is CASSVLPTGLRDTEAFF. The CDR3 DNA sequence: TGTGCCAGCAGCGTTCTCCCGACAGGCCTCAGGGACACTGAAGCTTTCTTT. The variable domain in full, completed from reference TRBV9 and TRBJ1-1, reads DSGVTQTPKHLITATGQRVTLRCSPRSGDLSVYWYQQSLDQGLQFLIQYYNGEERAKGNILERFSAQQFPDLHSELNLSSLELGDSALYFCASSVLPTGLRDTEAFFGQGTRLTVV.

The chain combines TRBV5-6 with TRBJ1-3, with TRBD1 matching over 8 bases. Germline V gene sequence: CDR1 SGHDT, CDR2 YYEEEE. The junction had 13 bases not matched to a gene; V was cut back by 2 bases and J by 0 bases. The CDR3 covers 19 residues. The CDR3 DNA reads as TGTGCCAGCAGCTTCCCACTGTCGACAGGGGCCGACTCTGGAAACACCATATATTTT. Its translation: CASSFPLSTGADSGNTIYF.

The J gene is TRBJ1-3, the V gene TRBV5-6; weak D call: TRBD1 (6 bases). The germline gives CDR1 SGHDT, CDR2 YYEEEE. V lost 4 bases to trimming and J lost 6 bases, with 17 bases between them. The CDR3 consists of 15 residues. In nucleotides, the CDR3 is TGTGCCAGCAGCGCCACCCGGGGACACCTAAACACCATATATTTT. This translates into CASSATRGHLNTIYF.

The chain employs TRBV9 and TRBJ1-2; tentative D call: TRBD1 (6 bases). This CDR3 comprises 15 residues. V was trimmed by 3 bases and J by 4 bases, leaving 16 bases between them. Germline CDR1 is SGDLS and CDR2 is YYNGEE. CDR3 coding DNA: TGTGCCAGCAGCGCATACAGGGCTCCCAGCTATGGCTACACCTTC. Its protein is CASSAYRAPSYGYTF.

The chain combines TRBV7-2 with TRBJ2-4; TRBD1 agrees at 9 bases. Germline V gene lookup returns CDR1 SGHTA and CDR2 FQGNSA. The length of the CDR3 is 16 residues. V lost 4 bases and J lost 1; bases outside the gene matches: 5. Here the CDR3 reads CASSSTGGLAKNIQYF. In nucleotides, the CDR3 is TGTGCCAGCAGCTCCACAGGGGGCCTTGCCAAAAACATTCAGTACTTC.

The J gene is TRBJ2-2, the V gene TRBV3-1 (or the pseudogene TRBV3-2); D gene uncertain. The CDR3 sequence is 13 residues long. The ends were cut back, 1 base at V and 4 bases at J, with 4 bases in the middle. Germline V CDR1 and CDR2: LGHDT, YNNKEL (reference sequence). DNA for the CDR3: TGTGCCAGCAGCCAAGCGGGCACCGGGGAGCTGTTTTTT. Its protein is CASSQAGTGELFF.

The genes are TRBV7-9 and TRBJ2-2, with 11 bases that match TRBD1. J gave up 9 bases and V 1 base, and 7 bases lay outside the gene matches. Germline V CDR1 and CDR2: SEHNR, FQNEAQ (reference sequence). There are 16 residues in the CDR3. CDR3 in amino acids: CASSLGGTGGKRELFF. CDR3 sequence (DNA): TGTGCCAGCAGCTTAGGTGGGACAGGGGGAAAGCGGGAGCTGTTTTTT.

The V gene is TRBV7-6, the J gene TRBJ1-5; maybe TRBD1 (5 bases). The CDR3 is 13 amino acids. V dropped 0 bases and J dropped 6 bases, with 6 bases sitting between them. The germline V gene encodes CDR1 SGHVS and CDR2 FNYEAQ. The CDR3, as DNA: TGTGCCAGCAGCTTAGCTACAGGTCAGCCCCAGCATTTT. Translating gives CASSLATGQPQHF.

The chain employs TRBV11-1 and TRBJ2-5, with D tentatively TRBD2 (5 bases). Trimming shortened V by 1 base and J by 4 bases, and 13 bases separated the two germline ends. This CDR3 is built from 15 residues. CDR1 is SGHAT, CDR2 FQDESV, per germline (reference sequence). For the CDR3, the DNA is TGTGCCAGCAGCTTAGGGCAGTTAGGGAGAGAGACCCAGTACTTC. Translated: CASSLGQLGRETQYF.

This clone was observed a handful of times. The V gene is TRBV7-8, the J gene TRBJ1-4, with D unresolved. The germline V and J ends were trimmed by 0 bases and 4 bases, with 6 bases remaining between them. The germline CDR1 and CDR2 sequences are SGHVS and FQNEAQ. The CDR3 runs 14 residues. CDR3 in amino acids: CASSLAEGNEKLFF. DNA of the CDR3: TGTGCCAGCAGCTTAGCCGAGGGTAATGAAAAACTGTTTTTT.

The rearrangement joins TRBV30 to TRBJ1-2, with 7 bases that match TRBD1. Germline V gene data show CDR1 as GTSNPN and CDR2 as SVGIG (reference sequence). The CDR3 consists of 12 residues. Trimming cost V 7 bases and J 10 bases; bases outside gene matches: 12. The CDR3 region has the DNA TGTGCCTTCCAATCAGGGGGAGGTCACTACACCTTC. Protein: CAFQSGGGHYTF. Full variable domain (rest looked up from reference TRBV30 and TRBJ1-2): SQTIHQWPATLVQPVGSPLSLECTVEGTSNPNLYWYRQAAGRGLQLLFYSVGIGQISSEVPQNLSASRPQDRQFILSSKKLLLSDSGFYLCAFQSGGGHYTFGSGTRLTVV.